This T cell receptor beta chain was recorded in a study of cytomegalovirus exposure and HLA in healthy donors. Whole-study context: Of around 400 genotyped donors, around 80% grouped in the Caucasian-associated ancestry cluster. Study-wide findings and caveats: Rare TCR sequences dominated, though some public TCRs recurred in many donors. By HLA locus, TCR association rates varied in a later analysis, with DRB1 showing the most and HLA-C the fewest.

PCR amplification relied on 60 Vbeta primers (plus 13 Jbeta primers). Measured with immunoSEQ multiplex PCR; TCRdb has only the in-frame clones, and not every one. The repertoire includes about 140,000 clones, more than 60% of them detected once, and around 2% sits in the top ten. This clone was observed a few times. Its target is unknown. CDR1 MGHDK and CDR2 SYGVNS come from the germline V gene. The CDR3 length is 18 residues. Trimming removed 4 bases from V and 0 bases from J; junction bases left unmatched: 14. The origin of this receptor is a male donor in good health and CMV-seronegative. The sequencing sample was made of PBMCs. The rearrangement joins TRBV25-1 to TRBJ2-7; 8 positions match TRBD1. As DNA, the CDR3 is TGTGCCAGCAGTGGGGGGCTGGACAGGGCCGTGTCCTCCTACGAGCAGTACTTC. Translation gives CASSGGLDRAVSSYEQYF.